These T cell receptor beta chains were read from a single sample in a study of control samples from healthy donors and cancer patients. Method: immunoSEQ multiplex PCR; TCRdb's copy keeps in-frame clones and lacks some. The sample contains approximately 140,000 clones, 94% of which appear only once. Sequences were obtained from blood. These receptors all stem from a man aged 40-50 years in good health. Each CDR3 is given with its conserved first and last residue. D genes are given only for firm matches. A row's size may be missing; if present it is once, few, many or a size class.

D	J	V	size	length	CDR3	DNA
-	TRBJ2-2	TRBV5-1	-	14	CASSPWASDGELFF	TGCGCCAGCAGCCCCTGGGCTAGCGACGGGGAGCTGTTTTTT
-	TRBJ2-7	TRBV11-2	-	13	CASSQPGPGEQYF	TGTGCCAGCAGCCAACCGGGGCCCGGGGAGCAGTACTTC
-	TRBJ1-5	TRBV6-2/TRBV6-3	-	17	CASSYSPAKKMTQPQHF	TGTGCCAGCAGTTACTCTCCGGCCAAGAAGATGACTCAGCCCCAGCATTTT
TRBD1	TRBJ1-1	TRBV9	-	16	CASSGGDRREYTEAFF	TGTGCCAGCAGCGGAGGGGACAGGAGAGAGTACACTGAAGCTTTCTTT
-	TRBJ1-1	TRBV3-1/TRBV3-2	-	14	CASSHTWANTEAFF	TGTGCCAGCAGCCACACCTGGGCGAACACTGAAGCTTTCTTT
TRBD1	TRBJ1-2	TRBV6-2/TRBV6-3	-	15	CASSYFDTGGPGYTF	TGTGCCAGCAGTTACTTCGATACAGGGGGCCCTGGCTACACCTTC
-	TRBJ1-3	TRBV11-2	-	16	CASSLVGQYSGNTIYF	TGTGCCAGCAGCTTAGTAGGGCAGTACTCTGGAAACACCATATATTTT
TRBD2	TRBJ2-1	TRBV5-4	-	16	CASSGAGGSSYNEQFF	TGTGCCAGCAGCGGTGCGGGGGGTAGCTCCTACAATGAGCAGTTCTTC
-	TRBJ1-1	TRBV5-6	-	17	CASSPGGGAKQNTEAFF	TGTGCCAGCAGCCCCGGGGGGGGCGCAAAACAGAACACTGAAGCTTTCTTT
-	TRBJ2-1	TRBV30	-	13	CAWSERPGSGQFF	TGTGCCTGGAGTGAACGACCGGGGTCAGGGCAGTTCTTC
-	TRBJ1-3	TRBV24-1	-	14	CATQDSSSGNTIYF	TGTGCCACACAGGACTCCTCCTCTGGAAACACCATATATTTT
-	TRBJ2-3	TRBV7-3	-	15	CASSLGQRGTDTQYF	TGTGCCAGCAGCTTAGGCCAAAGAGGTACAGATACGCAGTATTTT
-	TRBJ2-7	TRBV25-1	-	14	CASSLGSPLSEQHF	TGTGCCAGCAGCCTAGGTAGTCCGCTCTCCGAGCAGCACTTC
-	TRBJ1-1	TRBV6-6	-	13	CASKLTTNAEAFF	TGTGCCAGCAAGTTAACCACCAACGCTGAAGCTTTCTTT
TRBD2	TRBJ2-7	TRBV7-8	-	15	CASSPTSGISYEQYF	TGTGCCAGCAGCCCGACTAGCGGGATCTCCTACGAGCAGTACTTC
-	TRBJ1-5	TRBV6-5	few	14	CASTPPGSNQPQHF	TGTGCCAGCACCCCTCCGGGAAGCAATCAGCCCCAGCATTTT
TRBD1	TRBJ1-4	TRBV5-6	-	14	CASSWDRGYEKLFF	TGTGCCAGCAGCTGGGACAGGGGTTATGAAAAACTGTTTTTT
-	TRBJ2-1	TRBV3-1/TRBV3-2	few	15	CASSLMTGRSNEQFF	TGTGCCAGCAGCTTAATGACAGGGAGGAGCAATGAGCAGTTCTTC
-	TRBJ2-2	TRBV18	-	16	CASSPRLLGDTGELFF	TGTGCCAGCTCACCACGCCTGCTCGGGGACACCGGGGAGCTGTTTTTT
-	TRBJ2-6	TRBV3-1/TRBV3-2	-	16	CASSQGRRVGANVLTF	TGTGCCAGCAGCCAAGGTAGAAGGGTTGGGGCCAACGTCCTGACTTTC
-	TRBJ1-2	TRBV3-1/TRBV3-2	-	14	CASSQDRGNYGYTF	TGTGCCAGCAGCCAAGATCGGGGGAATTATGGCTACACCTTC
TRBD1	TRBJ2-7	TRBV27	-	14	CASSQGTGGYEQYF	TGTGCCAGCAGTCAAGGGACAGGAGGCTACGAGCAGTACTTC
-	TRBJ1-6	TRBV14	-	17	CASSLLGASSYNSPLHF	TGTGCCAGCAGCCTCTTGGGGGCGAGCTCCTATAATTCACCCCTCCACTTT
-	TRBJ1-4	TRBV27	-	16	CASRRSRARGNEKLFF	TGTGCCAGCAGGCGTAGCCGGGCCCGAGGTAATGAAAAACTGTTTTTT
TRBD2	TRBJ2-4	TRBV5-1	-	18	CASSLGLAGLLAKNIQYF	TGCGCCAGCAGCTTGGGACTAGCGGGACTATTAGCCAAAAACATTCAGTACTTC
-	TRBJ1-4	TRBV4-1	-	17	CASSHRPQGLTNEKLFF	TGCGCCAGCAGCCACCGACCTCAGGGCTTAACTAATGAAAAACTGTTTTTT
-	TRBJ2-7	TRBV7-2	-	13	CASSRPGVYEQYF	TGTGCCAGCAGCCGACCCGGTGTGTACGAGCAGTACTTC
-	TRBJ2-3	TRBV27	-	15	CASKRGAQGTDTQYF	TGTGCCAGCAAACGGGGCGCGCAAGGCACAGATACGCAGTATTTT
TRBD1	TRBJ2-1	TRBV11-2	-	13	CASTLQGGHEQFF	TGTGCCAGCACTCTACAGGGGGGTCATGAGCAGTTCTTC
TRBD2	TRBJ2-1	TRBV2	-	17	CASSSYTTSGGNNEQFF	TGTGCCAGCAGTTCCTACACGACTAGCGGGGGTAACAATGAGCAGTTCTTC
-	TRBJ1-6	TRBV27	-	16	CASSLNSQGYNSPLHF	TGTGCCAGCAGTTTAAATTCCCAGGGATATAATTCACCCCTCCACTTT
-	TRBJ1-6	TRBV9	-	13	CASSDTGSSPLHF	TGTGCCAGCAGTGATACAGGGAGTTCACCCCTCCACTTT
-	TRBJ2-5	TRBV7-2	-	15	CASSGTVMLPQTQYF	TGTGCCAGCAGCGGTACAGTAATGCTACCTCAGACCCAGTACTTC
TRBD2	TRBJ2-6	TRBV15	-	14	CATRAGVGANVLTF	TGTGCCACCAGAGCGGGGGTTGGGGCCAACGTCCTGACTTTC
-	TRBJ1-6	TRBV4-3	-	18	CASSQEKGGGSSESPLHF	TGCGCCAGCAGCCAAGAGAAAGGGGGGGGAAGTTCAGAGTCACCCCTCCACTTT
-	TRBJ2-1	TRBV6-6	-	12	CASRSLLNEQFF	TGTGCCAGCAGGTCTCTTTTGAATGAGCAGTTCTTC
TRBD2	TRBJ2-1	TRBV6-2/TRBV6-3	-	13	CASSFSGADEQFF	TGTGCCAGCAGTTTTAGCGGGGCCGATGAGCAGTTCTTC